This T cell receptor (beta chain) is from a study of cytotoxic CD8 clonotypes in ibrutinib-treated CLL. Germline lookup yields CDR1 SGHTA and CDR2 FQGNSA. The CDR3 spans 16 residues. V shed 2 bases and J shed 2 bases, with 16 bases lying between them. In regard to this clone: Its specificity is not known.

Overall study results and limits: Private clonotypes, not public ones, expanded at ibrutinib response.

With sequencing, the targeted depth ranged from 1 in 200,000 to 1 in 1 million T cells. TCRdb keeps only in-frame clones here, not all; method: immunoSEQ multiplex PCR. This table holds about 300,000 clones, around 69% found once. This sequence joins TRBV7-2 and TRBJ2-7; the D is unclear. Sample: PBMCs, taken at disease progression, from a patient treated with ibrutinib. The receptor's source is a human donor with chronic lymphocytic leukemia. CDR3 in DNA: TGTGCCAGCAGCTTATCCAGCCAGAGCATAGCCTACGAGCAGTACTTC. As protein: CASSLSSQSIAYEQYF.